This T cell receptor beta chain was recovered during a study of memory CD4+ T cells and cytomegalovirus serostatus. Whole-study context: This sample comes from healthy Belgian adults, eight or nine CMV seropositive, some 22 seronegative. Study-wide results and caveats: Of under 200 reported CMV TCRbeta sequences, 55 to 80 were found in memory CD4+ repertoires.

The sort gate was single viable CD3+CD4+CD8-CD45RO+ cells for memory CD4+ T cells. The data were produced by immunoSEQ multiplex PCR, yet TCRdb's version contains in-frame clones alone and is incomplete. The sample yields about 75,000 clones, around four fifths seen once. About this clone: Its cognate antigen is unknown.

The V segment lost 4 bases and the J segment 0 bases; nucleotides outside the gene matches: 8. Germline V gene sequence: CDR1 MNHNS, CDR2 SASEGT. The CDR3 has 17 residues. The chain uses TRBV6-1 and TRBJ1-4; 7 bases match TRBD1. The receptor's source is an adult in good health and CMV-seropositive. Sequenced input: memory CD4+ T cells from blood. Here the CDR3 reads CASSAGGGWATNEKLFF. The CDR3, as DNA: TGTGCCAGCAGTGCAGGGGGAGGCTGGGCAACTAATGAAAAACTGTTTTTT.